The clone carrying this T cell receptor beta chain was found once. The antigen is unknown. A much larger clone is a single base away; this may be a read error. Three rounds of nested PCR, following a modified ARM-PCR protocol, produced the TCRbeta library. One entry per CDR3 protein results from TCRdb running MiXCR on the multiplex PCR reads. The data contain 110,000 or so distinct CDR3 sequences, 75% of them singletons. The template was RNA from unsorted bulk tissue. Newly diagnosed lung cancer patients had thoracic surgery in China, August–November 2014, without prior chemotherapy. This specimen comes from a study of tumor and adjacent non-tumor tissue in lung cancer. Study-level results: Significantly higher TCR diversity was found in tumor than normal lung.

The CDR3 loop spans 14 amino acids. Germline CDR1 SGHKS, CDR2 YYEKEE (reference sequence). V was cut by 9 bases and J by 1 base, with 16 bases left in between. The chain has TRBV5-5 and TRBJ2-5; D gene uncertain. This receptor was identified in a woman aged 60 to 75 with non-small cell lung cancer. The sample consisted of lung tumor tissue. The CDR3 loop reads CAISQLSTQETQYF. For the CDR3, the DNA is TGTGCCATCAGTCAACTCAGTACCCAAGAGACCCAGTACTTC.